This note documents a single T cell receptor (beta chain) sequence. Its specificity is not known. The source of the sample is a study of cytomegalovirus exposure and HLA in healthy donors. Turning to the study itself: Unique TCRs numbering approximately 81 million, obtained from HLA-typed donors, made up an early data release.

Primers for the PCR totalled 60 Vbeta and 13 Jbeta. Here immunoSEQ multiplex PCR was the method, and the copy in TCRdb shows in-frame clones only, minus some. The sample holds approximately 40,000 clones; 86% are singletons and the top ten take more than 9.5%. Findings of the study overall: HLA allele associations emerged for around 16,000 TCR beta sequences in a later analysis, at 0.05 false discovery rate.

This receptor was identified in a woman aged 35 to 49 in good health and CMV-seropositive. What was sequenced was PBMCs.

In DNA, the CDR3 is TGTGCCAGCAGCCCGTGGCAGGCGTCCTACGAGCAGTACTTC. It yields the protein CASSPWQASYEQYF. V usage is TRBV9 and J usage is TRBJ2-7, with unresolved D. Germline V gene sequence: CDR1 SGDLS, CDR2 YYNGEE. The CDR3 totals 14 residues. Trimming pared 4 bases from V and 1 base from J, leaving 12 bases between.